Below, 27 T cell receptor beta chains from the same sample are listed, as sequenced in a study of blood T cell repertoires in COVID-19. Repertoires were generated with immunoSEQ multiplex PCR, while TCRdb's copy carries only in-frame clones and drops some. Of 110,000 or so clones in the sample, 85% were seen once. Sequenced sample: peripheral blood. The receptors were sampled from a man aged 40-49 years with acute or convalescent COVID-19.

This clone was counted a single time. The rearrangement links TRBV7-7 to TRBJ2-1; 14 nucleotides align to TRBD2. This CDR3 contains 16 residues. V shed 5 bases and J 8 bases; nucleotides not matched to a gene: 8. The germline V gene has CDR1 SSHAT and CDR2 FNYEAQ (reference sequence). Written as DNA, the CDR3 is TGTGCCAGCAGCCCCGGACTAGCGGGGGGCCGGGATGAGCAGTTCTTC. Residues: CASSPGLAGGRDEQFF.

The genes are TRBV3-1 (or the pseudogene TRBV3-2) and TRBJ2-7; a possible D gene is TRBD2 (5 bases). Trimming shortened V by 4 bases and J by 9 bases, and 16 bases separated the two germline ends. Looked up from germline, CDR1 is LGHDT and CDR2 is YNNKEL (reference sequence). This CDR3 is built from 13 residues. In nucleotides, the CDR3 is TGTGCCAGCAGCCGCCCGGGGTCCCGGGGGCAGTACTTC. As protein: CASSRPGSRGQYF.

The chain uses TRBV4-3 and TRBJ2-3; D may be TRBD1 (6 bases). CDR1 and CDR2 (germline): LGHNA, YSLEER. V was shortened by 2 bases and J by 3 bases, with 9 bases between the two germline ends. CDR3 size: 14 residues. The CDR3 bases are TGCGCCAGCAGCCAAAGGCAGGGGACAGATACGCAGTATTTT. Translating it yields CASSQRQGTDTQYF.

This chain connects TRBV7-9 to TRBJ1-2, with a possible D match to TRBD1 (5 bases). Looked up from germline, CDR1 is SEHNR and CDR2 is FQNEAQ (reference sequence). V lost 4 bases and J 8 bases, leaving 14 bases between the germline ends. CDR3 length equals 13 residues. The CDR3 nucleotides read TGTGCCAGCAGCTCTACCGGGACTAACGGCTACACCTTC. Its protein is CASSSTGTNGYTF.

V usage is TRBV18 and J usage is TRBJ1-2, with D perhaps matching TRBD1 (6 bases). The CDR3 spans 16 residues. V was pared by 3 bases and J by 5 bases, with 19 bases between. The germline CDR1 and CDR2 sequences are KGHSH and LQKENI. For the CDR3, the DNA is TGTGCCAGCTCACCCGATTTTGATTCGGACAGATATGGCTACACCTTC. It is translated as CASSPDFDSDRYGYTF. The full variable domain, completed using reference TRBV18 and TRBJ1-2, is NAGVMQNPRHLVRRRGQEARLRCSPMKGHSHVYWYRQLPEEGLKFMVYLQKENIIDESGMPKERFSAEFPKEGPSILRIQQVVRGDSAAYFCASSPDFDSDRYGYTFGSGTRLTVV.

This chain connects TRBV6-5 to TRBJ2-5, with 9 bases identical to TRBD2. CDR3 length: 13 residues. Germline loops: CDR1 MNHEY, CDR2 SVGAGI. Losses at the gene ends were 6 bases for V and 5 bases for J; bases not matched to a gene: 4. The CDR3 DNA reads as TGTGCCAGCAGGGCTAGCGGGGTGGAGACCCAGTACTTC. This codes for CASRASGVETQYF.

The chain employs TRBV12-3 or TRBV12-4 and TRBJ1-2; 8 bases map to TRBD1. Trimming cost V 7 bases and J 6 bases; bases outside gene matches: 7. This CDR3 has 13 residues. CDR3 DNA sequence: TGTGCCAGCACCCTCGGACAGGGCGATGGCTACACCTTC. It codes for CASTLGQGDGYTF.

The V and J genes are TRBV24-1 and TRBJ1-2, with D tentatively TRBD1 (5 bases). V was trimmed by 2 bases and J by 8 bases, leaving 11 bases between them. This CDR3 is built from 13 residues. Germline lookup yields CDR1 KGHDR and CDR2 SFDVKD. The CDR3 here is CATSDYQGWGYTF. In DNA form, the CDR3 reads TGTGCCACCAGTGATTATCAGGGCTGGGGCTACACCTTC.

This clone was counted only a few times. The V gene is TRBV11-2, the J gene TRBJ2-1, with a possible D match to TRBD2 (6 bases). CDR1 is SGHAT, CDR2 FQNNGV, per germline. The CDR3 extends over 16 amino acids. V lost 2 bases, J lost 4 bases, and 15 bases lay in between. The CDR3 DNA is TGTGCCAGCAGCTTAATGGTAGCTAGCGAGTACAATGAGCAGTTCTTC. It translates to CASSLMVASEYNEQFF.

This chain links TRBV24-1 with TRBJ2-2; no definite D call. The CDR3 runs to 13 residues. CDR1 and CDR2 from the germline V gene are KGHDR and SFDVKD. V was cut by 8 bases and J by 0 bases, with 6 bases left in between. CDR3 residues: CATTSSNTGELFF. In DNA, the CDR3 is TGTGCCACCACCAGTTCGAACACCGGGGAGCTGTTTTTT.

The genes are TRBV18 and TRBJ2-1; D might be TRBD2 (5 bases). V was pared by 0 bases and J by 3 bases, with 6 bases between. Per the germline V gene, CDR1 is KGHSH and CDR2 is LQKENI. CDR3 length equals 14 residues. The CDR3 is CASSPPGSYNEQFF. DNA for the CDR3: TGTGCCAGCTCACCACCGGGGAGCTACAATGAGCAGTTCTTC. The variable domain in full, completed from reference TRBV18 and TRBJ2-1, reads NAGVMQNPRHLVRRRGQEARLRCSPMKGHSHVYWYRQLPEEGLKFMVYLQKENIIDESGMPKERFSAEFPKEGPSILRIQQVVRGDSAAYFCASSPPGSYNEQFFGPGTRLTVL.

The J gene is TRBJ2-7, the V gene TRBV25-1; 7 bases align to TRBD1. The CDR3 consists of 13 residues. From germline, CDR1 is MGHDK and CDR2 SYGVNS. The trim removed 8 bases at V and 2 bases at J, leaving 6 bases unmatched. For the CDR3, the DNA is TGTGCCAGCCAAGACAGGGCCACCTACGAGCAGTACTTC. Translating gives CASQDRATYEQYF.

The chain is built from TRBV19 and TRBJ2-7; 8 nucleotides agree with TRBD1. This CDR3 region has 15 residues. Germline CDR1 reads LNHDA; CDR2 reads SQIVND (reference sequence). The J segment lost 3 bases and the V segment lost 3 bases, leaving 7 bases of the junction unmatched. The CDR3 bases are TGTGCCAGTAGTATCTCGGGACAGGCCAGCTACGAGCAGTACTTC. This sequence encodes CASSISGQASYEQYF.

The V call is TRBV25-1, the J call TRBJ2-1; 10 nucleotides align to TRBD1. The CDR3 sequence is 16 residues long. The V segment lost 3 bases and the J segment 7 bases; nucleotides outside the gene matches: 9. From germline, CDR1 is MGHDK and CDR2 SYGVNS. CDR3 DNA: TGTGCCAGCAGTGACCCCGGGACAGGGGCACGGAATGAGCAGTTCTTC. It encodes CASSDPGTGARNEQFF.

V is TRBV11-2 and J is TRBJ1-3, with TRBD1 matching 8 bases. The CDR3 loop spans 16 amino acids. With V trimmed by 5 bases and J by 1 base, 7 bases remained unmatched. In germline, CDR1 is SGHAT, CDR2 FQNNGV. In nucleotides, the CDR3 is TGTGCCAGCAGCCGGTGGCAGGGGGCTTCTGGAAACACCATATATTTT. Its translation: CASSRWQGASGNTIYF. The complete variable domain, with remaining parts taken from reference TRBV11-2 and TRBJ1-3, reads EAGVAQSPRYKIIEKRQSVAFWCNPISGHATLYWYQQILGQGPKLLIQFQNNGVVDDSQLPKDRFSAERLKGVDSTLKIQPAKLEDSAVYLCASSRWQGASGNTIYFGEGSWLTVV.

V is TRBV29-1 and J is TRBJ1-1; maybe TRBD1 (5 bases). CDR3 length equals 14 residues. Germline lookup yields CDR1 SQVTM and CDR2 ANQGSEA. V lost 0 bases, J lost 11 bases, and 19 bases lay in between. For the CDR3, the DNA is TGCAGCGTTGAAGATCTTAGGGGAGGCCTAAGCGCTTTCTTT. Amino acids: CSVEDLRGGLSAFF.

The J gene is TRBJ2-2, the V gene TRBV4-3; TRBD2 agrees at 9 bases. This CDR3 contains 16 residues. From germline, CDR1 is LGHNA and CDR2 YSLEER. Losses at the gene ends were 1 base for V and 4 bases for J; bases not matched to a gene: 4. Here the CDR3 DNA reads TGCGCCAGCAGCCAAGGGTGGCGGGAGGGCACCGGGGAGCTGTTTTTT. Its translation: CASSQGWREGTGELFF.

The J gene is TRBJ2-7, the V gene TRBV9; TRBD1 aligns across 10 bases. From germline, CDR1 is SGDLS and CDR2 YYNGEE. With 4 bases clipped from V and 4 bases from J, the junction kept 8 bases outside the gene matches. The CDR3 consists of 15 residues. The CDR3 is CASSSRDRGSYEQYF. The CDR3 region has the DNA TGTGCCAGCAGCTCCCGGGACAGGGGTAGTTACGAGCAGTACTTC.

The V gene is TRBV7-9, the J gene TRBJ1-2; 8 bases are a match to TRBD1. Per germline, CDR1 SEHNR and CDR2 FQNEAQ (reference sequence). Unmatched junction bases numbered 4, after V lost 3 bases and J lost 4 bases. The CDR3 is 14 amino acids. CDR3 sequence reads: CASSFQGAAYGYTF. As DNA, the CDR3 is TGTGCCAGCAGCTTTCAGGGGGCAGCCTATGGCTACACCTTC.

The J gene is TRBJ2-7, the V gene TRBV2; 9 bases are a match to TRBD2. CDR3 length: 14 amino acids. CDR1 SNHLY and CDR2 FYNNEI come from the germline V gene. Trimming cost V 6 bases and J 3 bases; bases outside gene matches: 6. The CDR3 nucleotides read TGTGCCAGCAGGGGTAGCGGGGGAAACTACGAGCAGTACTTC. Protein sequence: CASRGSGGNYEQYF.

This CDR3 is CASSYIDDRKAFF. CDR3 bases: TGTGCCAGCAGCTACATCGACGACAGGAAAGCTTTCTTT. This chain uses TRBV12-3 or TRBV12-4 with TRBJ1-1, with a possible D match to TRBD1 (6 bases). The CDR3 has 13 amino acids. The ends were cut back, 6 bases at V and 9 bases at J, with 17 bases in the middle.

In nucleotides, the CDR3 is TGTGCCTGGAGTGTCCCTCAAGTGGGGACTGCAATAGCCAAAAACATTCAGTACTTC. Translation: CAWSVPQVGTAIAKNIQYF. V and J are TRBV30 and TRBJ2-4; D is perhaps TRBD2 (6 bases). From germline, CDR1 is GTSNPN and CDR2 SVGIG (reference sequence). CDR3 length: 19 residues. V gave up 0 bases and J gave up 0 bases, with 21 bases separating them. Full variable domain (missing parts from reference TRBV30 and TRBJ2-4): SQTIHQWPATLVQPVGSPLSLECTVEGTSNPNLYWYRQAAGRGLQLLFYSVGIGQISSEVPQNLSASRPQDRQFILSSKKLLLSDSGFYLCAWSVPQVGTAIAKNIQYFGAGTRLSVL.

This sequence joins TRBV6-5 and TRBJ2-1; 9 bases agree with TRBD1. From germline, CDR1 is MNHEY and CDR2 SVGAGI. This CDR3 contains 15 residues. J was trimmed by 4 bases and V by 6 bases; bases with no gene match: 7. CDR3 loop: CASRPGTGLYNEQFF. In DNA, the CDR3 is TGTGCCAGCAGACCCGGGACAGGGCTTTACAATGAGCAGTTCTTC.

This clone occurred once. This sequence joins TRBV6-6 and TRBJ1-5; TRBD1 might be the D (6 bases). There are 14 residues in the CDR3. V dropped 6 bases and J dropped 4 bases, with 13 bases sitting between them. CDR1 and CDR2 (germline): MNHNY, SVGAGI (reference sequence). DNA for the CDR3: TGTGCCAGCAGAAACAGGGTTTCGAATCAGCCCCAGCATTTT. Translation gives CASRNRVSNQPQHF.

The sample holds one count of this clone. Here the CDR3 DNA reads TGTGCCAGCAGCCGCGGGGACGAAACCGGGACAGGGGCCGGGGAGCTGTTTTTT. It encodes CASSRGDETGTGAGELFF. The chain couples TRBV4-2 to TRBJ2-2; 10 bases fit TRBD1. J gave up 6 bases and V 4 bases, and 14 bases lay outside the gene matches. The V gene's germline CDR1 is LGHNA and CDR2 YNFKEQ. The CDR3 contains 18 residues.

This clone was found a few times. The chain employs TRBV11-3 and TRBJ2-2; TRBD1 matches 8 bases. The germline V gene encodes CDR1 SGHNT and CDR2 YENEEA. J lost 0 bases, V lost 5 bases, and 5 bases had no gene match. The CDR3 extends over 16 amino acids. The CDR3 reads CASSTRQGTNTGELFF. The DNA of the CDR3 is TGTGCCAGCAGCACCCGACAGGGGACGAACACCGGGGAGCTGTTTTTT.

CDR3 DNA sequence: TGTGCCAGCAGTCAGGATAGCGGGGATTCAGATACGCAGTATTTT. It codes for CASSQDSGDSDTQYF. This chain connects TRBV6-5 to TRBJ2-3; 8 positions agree with TRBD2. J lost 4 bases, V lost 5 bases, and 8 bases had no gene match. Looked up from germline, CDR1 is MNHEY and CDR2 is SVGAGI. The CDR3 is 15 residues long.